This section outlines one T cell receptor (beta chain) sequence together with its context. No antigen is known for it. With the 5' RACE reads reprocessed, TCRdb shows one record per CDR3 protein and no DNA. The ten most abundant clones cover approximately 1.5% of a sample with roughly 200,000 distinct CDR3 sequences. The data belong to a study of monozygotic twins with inflammatory bowel disease. Study-wide results and caveats: The analysis yielded no support for one strong signal or clonotype associated with IBD.

The CDR3 has 15 residues. Germline CDR1 is SGHTA and CDR2 is FQGNSA. V usage is TRBV7-2 and J usage is TRBJ1-5. What was sequenced was blood. The source is a human donor with ulcerative colitis or Crohn's disease, or a healthy co-twin of an affected twin (not recorded which). The CDR3 here is CASSLGLYSNQPQHF.